The 9 T cell receptor beta chains below all came from one sample that was sequenced in a study of T-cell reconstitution after alpha-beta-depleted transplantation in children (dated by TCRdb to the mid-2010s). The treatment or condition label on this specimen signifies: allogeneic hematopoietic cell transplantation with graft depleted of TCRalphabeta T cells and CD19 B cells. The library was produced with PCR. Sequencer: Illumina HiSeq 2500. Molecular barcoding was employed in the preparation of TCR libraries, with unique molecular identifiers being used to normalize TCRbeta repertoire quantification. The public reads were reanalyzed by TCRdb: fastp trimming at Q25, MiXCR alignment, in-frame beta chains only. CDR3 protein sequences are deduplicated, and each keeps its most common genes and DNA. The sample table holds approximately 110,000 distinct CDR3 sequences, of which 20% to 25% were seen once. The ten largest make up 10% of the sample.

The material sequenced was PBMCs, mostly from graft donor cells, taken 180 days after TCRalphabeta/CD19-depleted stem cell transplant. The receptor set was obtained from a male patient between 2 and 10 years old who had a stem cell transplant for chronic granulomatous disease, so the T cells may come from the graft donor.

The chain joins TRBV20-1 to TRBJ2-2, with 7 bases lining up with TRBD1. Germline V CDR1 and CDR2: DFQATT, SNEGSKA (reference sequence). V lost 2 bases, J lost 3 bases, and 6 bases stayed unmatched. CDR3 size: 15 residues. The CDR3 nucleotides are TGCAGTGCTAGAACCCGGGGACAGTACACCGGGGAGCTGTTTTTT. Amino acids: CSARTRGQYTGELFF.

This clonotype was counted at least ten times. The J gene is TRBJ2-7, the V gene TRBV7-9, with D tentatively TRBD2 (6 bases). This CDR3 region has 14 residues. V was trimmed by 2 bases and J by 6 bases, leaving 14 bases between them. The germline V gene has CDR1 SEHNR and CDR2 FQNEAQ (reference sequence). Here the CDR3 DNA reads TGTGCCAGCAGCTTATTCGAAGGAGGGGTCGAGCAGTACTTC. This gives the protein CASSLFEGGVEQYF.

This sequence joins TRBV5-7 and TRBJ2-2; D not resolved. TRBV5-7 is known as an ORF, though its function is uncertain. There are 16 residues in the CDR3. Trimming took 4 bases from V and 0 from J, leaving 13 bases between them. The CDR3 reads CASSPGPNSNTGELFF. CDR3 bases: TGTGCCAGCAGCCCCGGGCCTAATTCGAACACCGGGGAGCTGTTTTTT.

The rearrangement uses TRBV12-3 or TRBV12-4 and TRBJ2-2; perhaps TRBD2 as D (6 bases). V gave up 3 bases and J gave up 6 bases, with 8 bases separating them. This CDR3 has 13 residues. For the CDR3, the DNA is TGTGCCAGCAGTTTGAGGGAGGCCGGGGAGCTGTTTTTT. Protein product: CASSLREAGELFF.

This sequence joins TRBV6-6 and TRBJ1-1; D gene ambiguous. Germline V gene sequence: CDR1 MNHNY, CDR2 SVGAGI (reference sequence). V lost 9 bases and J 1 base, leaving 12 bases between the germline ends. CDR3 size: 13 residues. Written as DNA, the CDR3 is TGTGCCAGTATTACGCTAGGGAACACTGAAGCTTTCTTT. Residues: CASITLGNTEAFF.

The chain has TRBV7-2 and TRBJ1-1; D gene ambiguous. V lost 5 bases and J lost 6, with 16 bases in between. This CDR3 comprises 14 residues. Looked up from germline, CDR1 is SGHTA and CDR2 is FQGNSA. The CDR3 DNA follows: TGTGCCAGCAGCCAAGCCGTCCTGGCGCCTGAAGCTTTCTTT. Protein sequence: CASSQAVLAPEAFF.

This chain joins TRBV18 and TRBJ2-3, with 9 bases fitting TRBD2. Germline values: CDR1 KGHSH, CDR2 LQKENI. Germline trimming cut 1 base from V and 1 base from J; bases unmatched to any gene: 3. The CDR3 length is 16 residues. The CDR3 DNA reads as TGTGCCAGCTCACCACTTGCTAGCGGGGGCACAGATACGCAGTATTTT. Translated, it gives CASSPLASGGTDTQYF.

This clonotype was picked up a small number of times. This chain uses TRBV12-3 or TRBV12-4 with TRBJ2-5, with D perhaps TRBD2 (7 bases). The V end was cut by 3 bases, the J end by 5 bases, with 13 bases between. This CDR3 is 14 amino acids long. In nucleotides, the CDR3 is TGTGCCAGCAGTTTTGGGGGGGCGGGGGAGACCCAGTACTTC. Protein product: CASSFGGAGETQYF.

The chain couples TRBV7-8 to TRBJ2-3; D not certain. Germline values: CDR1 SGHVS, CDR2 FQNEAQ. Trimming pared 1 base from V and 2 bases from J, leaving 7 bases between. There are 14 residues in the CDR3. This chain's CDR3 is CASSLEGTTDTQYF. The CDR3, as DNA: TGTGCCAGCAGCTTAGAAGGTACCACAGATACGCAGTATTTT.